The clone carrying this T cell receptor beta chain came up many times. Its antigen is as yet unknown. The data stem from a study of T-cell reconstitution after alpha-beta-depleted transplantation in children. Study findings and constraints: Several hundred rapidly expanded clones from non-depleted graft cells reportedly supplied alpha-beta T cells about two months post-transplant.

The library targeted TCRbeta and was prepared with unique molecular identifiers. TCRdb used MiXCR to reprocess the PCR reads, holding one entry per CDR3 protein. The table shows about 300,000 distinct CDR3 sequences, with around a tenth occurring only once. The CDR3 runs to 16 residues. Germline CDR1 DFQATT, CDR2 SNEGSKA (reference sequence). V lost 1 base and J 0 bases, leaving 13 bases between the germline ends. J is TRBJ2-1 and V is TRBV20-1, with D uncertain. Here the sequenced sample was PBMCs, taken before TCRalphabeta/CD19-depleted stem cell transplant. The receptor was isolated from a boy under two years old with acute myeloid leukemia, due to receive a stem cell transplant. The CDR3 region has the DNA TGCAGTGCTAGAGCGAGCCGCGCGAGCTCCTACAATGAGCAGTTCTTC. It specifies CSARASRASSYNEQFF.